The clone carrying this T cell receptor (beta chain) has just one count. The sample belongs to a study of cytomegalovirus exposure and HLA in healthy donors. The overall study: Later, an analysis reported that the 110 or so validation repertoires had used the same platform as the roughly 680 first-cohort repertoires.

Repertoires were generated with immunoSEQ multiplex PCR, while TCRdb's copy carries only in-frame clones and drops some. The sample comprises about 150,000 clones, around 89% of which are singletons, and roughly 3% rests with the top ten. In germline, CDR1 is MNHNS, CDR2 SASEGT. The length of the CDR3 is 15 residues. Trimming took off 0 bases at V and 4 bases at J, with 10 bases between the two ends. Among the approximately 130 subjects of the validation cohort, separate from the roughly 700-subject first cohort, were the donors. The sequenced material came from PBMCs. The clonotype originates from a man aged 18-30 years in good health and CMV-seronegative. The rearrangement uses TRBV6-1 and TRBJ1-5, with D tentatively TRBD1 (5 bases). The CDR3 reads CASSEAGGANQPQHF. CDR3 nucleotides: TGTGCCAGCAGTGAAGCAGGAGGGGCTAATCAGCCCCAGCATTTT.